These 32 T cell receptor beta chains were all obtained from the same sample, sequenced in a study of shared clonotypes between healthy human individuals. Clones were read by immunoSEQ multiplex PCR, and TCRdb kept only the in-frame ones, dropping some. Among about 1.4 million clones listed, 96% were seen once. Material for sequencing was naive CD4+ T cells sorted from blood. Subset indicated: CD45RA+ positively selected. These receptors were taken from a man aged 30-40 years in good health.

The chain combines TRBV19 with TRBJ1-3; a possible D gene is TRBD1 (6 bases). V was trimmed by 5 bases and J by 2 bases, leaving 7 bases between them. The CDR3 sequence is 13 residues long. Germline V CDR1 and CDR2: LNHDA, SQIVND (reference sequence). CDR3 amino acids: CASSGTPGNTIYF. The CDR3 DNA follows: TGTGCCAGTAGTGGGACACCTGGAAACACCATATATTTT.

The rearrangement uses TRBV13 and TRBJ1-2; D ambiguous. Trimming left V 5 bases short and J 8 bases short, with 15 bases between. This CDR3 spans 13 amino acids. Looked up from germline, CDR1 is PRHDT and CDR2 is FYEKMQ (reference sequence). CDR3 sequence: CASSLLKALGYTF. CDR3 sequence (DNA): TGTGCCAGCAGCCTCCTTAAGGCTCTGGGCTACACCTTC.

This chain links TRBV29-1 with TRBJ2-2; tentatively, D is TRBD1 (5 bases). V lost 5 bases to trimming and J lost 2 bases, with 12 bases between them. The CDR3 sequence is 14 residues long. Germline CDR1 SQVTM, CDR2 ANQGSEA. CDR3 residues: CSVRRVPNTGELFF. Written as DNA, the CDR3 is TGCAGCGTTCGCAGGGTCCCCAACACCGGGGAGCTGTTTTTT.

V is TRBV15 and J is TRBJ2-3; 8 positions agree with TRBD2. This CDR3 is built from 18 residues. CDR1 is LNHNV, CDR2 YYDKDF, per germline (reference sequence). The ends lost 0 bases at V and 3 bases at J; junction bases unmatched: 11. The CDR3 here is CATSRDRPGLGGTDTQYF. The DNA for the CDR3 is TGTGCCACCAGCAGAGATCGGCCGGGACTAGGAGGAACAGATACGCAGTATTTT.

CDR3 protein: CASSPWDRGQDTQYF. The CDR3 DNA sequence: TGTGCCAGTAGTCCCTGGGACAGGGGGCAGGATACGCAGTATTTT. The genes are TRBV19 and TRBJ2-3; 12 positions match TRBD1. The V and J ends lost 5 bases and 6 bases, in that order; junction bases with no gene match: 6. Germline values: CDR1 LNHDA, CDR2 SQIVND (reference sequence). The CDR3 loop spans 15 amino acids.

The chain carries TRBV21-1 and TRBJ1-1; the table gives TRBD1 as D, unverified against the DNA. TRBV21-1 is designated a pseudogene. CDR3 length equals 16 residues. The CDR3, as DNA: TGTGCCAGCAGCAAAGGTAACAGGGGCGAGAACACTGAAGCTTTCTTT. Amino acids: CASSKGNRGENTEAFF.

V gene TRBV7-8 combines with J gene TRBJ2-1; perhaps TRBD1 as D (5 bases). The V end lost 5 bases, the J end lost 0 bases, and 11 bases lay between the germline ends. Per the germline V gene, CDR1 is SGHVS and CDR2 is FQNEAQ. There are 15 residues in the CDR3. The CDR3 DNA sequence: TGTGCCAGCAGCATTGGGGCGAGCTCCTACAATGAGCAGTTCTTC. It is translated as CASSIGASSYNEQFF.

Here the CDR3 DNA reads TGTGCCAGCAGTTTGGGACCGGGGGTGCCGACCTACGAGCAGTACTTC. It is translated as CASSLGPGVPTYEQYF. The genes are TRBV27 and TRBJ2-7; D is perhaps TRBD2 (6 bases). V lost 3 bases to trimming and J lost 2 bases, with 17 bases between them. Looked up from germline, CDR1 is MNHEY and CDR2 is SMNVEV (reference sequence). The length of the CDR3 is 16 residues.

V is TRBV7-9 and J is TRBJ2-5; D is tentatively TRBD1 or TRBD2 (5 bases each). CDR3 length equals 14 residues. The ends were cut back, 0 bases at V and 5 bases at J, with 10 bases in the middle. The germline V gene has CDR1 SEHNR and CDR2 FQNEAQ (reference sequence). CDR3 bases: TGTGCCAGCAGCTTAGCGGGGGTAGTGGAGACCCAGTACTTC. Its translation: CASSLAGVVETQYF.

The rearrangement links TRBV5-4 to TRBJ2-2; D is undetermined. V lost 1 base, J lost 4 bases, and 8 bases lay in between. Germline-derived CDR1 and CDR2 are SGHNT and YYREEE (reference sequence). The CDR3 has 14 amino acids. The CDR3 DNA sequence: TGTGCCAGCAGCTTGAAACAGCCCACCGGGGAGCTGTTTTTT. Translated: CASSLKQPTGELFF.

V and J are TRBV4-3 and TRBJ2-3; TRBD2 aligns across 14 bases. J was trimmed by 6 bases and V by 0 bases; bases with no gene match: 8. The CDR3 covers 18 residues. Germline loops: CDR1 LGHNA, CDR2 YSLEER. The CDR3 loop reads CASSQDGDRTSGRDTQYF. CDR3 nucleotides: TGCGCCAGCAGCCAAGACGGGGATAGGACTAGCGGGAGGGATACGCAGTATTTT.

CDR3 sequence: CASSFGPVGAGVNEQFF. CDR3 sequence (DNA): TGTGCCAGCAGCTTTGGGCCCGTGGGTGCGGGAGTCAATGAGCAGTTCTTC. The chain uses TRBV7-9 and TRBJ2-1, with 7 bases that match TRBD2. The V segment lost 3 bases and the J segment 6 bases; nucleotides outside the gene matches: 14. The CDR3 runs to 17 residues. Per the germline V gene, CDR1 is SEHNR and CDR2 is FQNEAQ (reference sequence). Full variable domain (outside the CDR3, taken from reference TRBV7-9 and TRBJ2-1): DTGVSQNPRHKITKRGQNVTFRCDPISEHNRLYWYRQTLGQGPEFLTYFQNEAQLEKSRLLSDRFSAERPKGSFSTLEIQRTEQGDSAMYLCASSFGPVGAGVNEQFFGPGTRLTVL.

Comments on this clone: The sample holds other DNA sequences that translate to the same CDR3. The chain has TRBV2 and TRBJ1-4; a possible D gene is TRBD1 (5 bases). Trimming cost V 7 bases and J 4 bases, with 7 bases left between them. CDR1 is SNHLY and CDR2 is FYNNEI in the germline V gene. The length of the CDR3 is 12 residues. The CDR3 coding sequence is TGTGCCAGCACGGGGGATAATGAAAAACTGTTTTTT. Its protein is CASTGDNEKLFF.

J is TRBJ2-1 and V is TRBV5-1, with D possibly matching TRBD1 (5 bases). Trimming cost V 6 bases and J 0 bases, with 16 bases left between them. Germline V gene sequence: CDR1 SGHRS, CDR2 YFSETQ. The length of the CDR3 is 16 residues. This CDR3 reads CASNPQGAASYNEQFF. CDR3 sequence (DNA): TGCGCCAGCAACCCGCAAGGGGCAGCCTCCTACAATGAGCAGTTCTTC.

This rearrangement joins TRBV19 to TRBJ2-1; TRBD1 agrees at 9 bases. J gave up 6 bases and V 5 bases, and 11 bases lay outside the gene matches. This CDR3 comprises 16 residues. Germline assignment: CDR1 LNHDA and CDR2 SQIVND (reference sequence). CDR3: CASSQTGTGRTNEQFF. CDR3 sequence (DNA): TGTGCCAGTAGTCAGACCGGGACAGGGAGGACCAATGAGCAGTTCTTC.

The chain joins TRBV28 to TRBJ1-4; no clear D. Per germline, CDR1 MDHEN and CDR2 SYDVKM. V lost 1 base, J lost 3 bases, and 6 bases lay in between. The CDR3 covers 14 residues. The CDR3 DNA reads TGTGCCAGCAGTTTATTTTTGCCTAATGAAAAACTGTTTTTT. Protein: CASSLFLPNEKLFF.

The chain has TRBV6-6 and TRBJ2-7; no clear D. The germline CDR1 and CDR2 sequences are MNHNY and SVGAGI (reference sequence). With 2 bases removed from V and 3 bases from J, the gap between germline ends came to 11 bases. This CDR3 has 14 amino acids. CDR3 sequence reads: CASSYTPTFYEQYF. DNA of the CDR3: TGTGCCAGCAGTTACACCCCTACTTTCTACGAGCAGTACTTC.

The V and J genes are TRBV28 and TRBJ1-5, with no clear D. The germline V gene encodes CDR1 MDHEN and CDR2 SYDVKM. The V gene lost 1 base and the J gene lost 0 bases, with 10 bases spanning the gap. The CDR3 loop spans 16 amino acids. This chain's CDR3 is CASSLSGGFSNQPQHF. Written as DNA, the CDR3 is TGTGCCAGCAGTTTATCCGGCGGATTTAGCAATCAGCCCCAGCATTTT.

In nucleotides, the CDR3 is TGTGCCAGCTCAGGATTCCAAGAGACCCAGTACTTC. Its translation: CASSGFQETQYF. V is TRBV18 and J is TRBJ2-5; unclear D gene. This CDR3 has 12 amino acids. V was cut by 5 bases and J by 1 base, with 5 bases left in between. The germline V gene encodes CDR1 KGHSH and CDR2 LQKENI.

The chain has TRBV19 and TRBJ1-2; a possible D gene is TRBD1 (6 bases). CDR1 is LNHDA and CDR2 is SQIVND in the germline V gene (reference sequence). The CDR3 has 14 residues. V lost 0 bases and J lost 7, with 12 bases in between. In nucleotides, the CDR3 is TGTGCCAGTAGTATAGACAGGGGTTCTGCTGGCTACACCTTC. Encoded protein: CASSIDRGSAGYTF.

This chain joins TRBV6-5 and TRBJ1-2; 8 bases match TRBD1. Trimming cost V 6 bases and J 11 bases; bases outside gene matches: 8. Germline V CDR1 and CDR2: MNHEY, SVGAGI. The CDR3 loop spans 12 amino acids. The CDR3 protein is CASRITGGRYTF. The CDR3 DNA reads TGTGCCAGCAGAATAACAGGGGGACGGTACACCTTC.

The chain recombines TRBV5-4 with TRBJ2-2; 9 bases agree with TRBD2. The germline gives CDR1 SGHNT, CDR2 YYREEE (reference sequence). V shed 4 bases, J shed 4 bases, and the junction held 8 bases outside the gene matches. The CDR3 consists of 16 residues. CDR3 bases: TGTGCCAGCAGCATTTCTAGCGGGACGGGCACCGGGGAGCTGTTTTTT. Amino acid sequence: CASSISSGTGTGELFF.

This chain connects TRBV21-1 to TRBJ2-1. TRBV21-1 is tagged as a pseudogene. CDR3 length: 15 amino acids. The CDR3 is CASSKGTNSYNEQFF. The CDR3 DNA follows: TGTGCCAGCAGCAAAGGGACCAACTCCTACAATGAGCAGTTCTTC.

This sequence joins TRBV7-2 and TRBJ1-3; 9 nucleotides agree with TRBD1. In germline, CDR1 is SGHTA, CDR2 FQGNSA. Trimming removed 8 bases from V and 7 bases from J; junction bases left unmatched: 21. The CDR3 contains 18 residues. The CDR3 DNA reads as TGTGCCAGCGAGGAAACAGGGGGCGATTTCTCTGGGTTGAACACCATATATTTT. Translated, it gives CASEETGGDFSGLNTIYF.

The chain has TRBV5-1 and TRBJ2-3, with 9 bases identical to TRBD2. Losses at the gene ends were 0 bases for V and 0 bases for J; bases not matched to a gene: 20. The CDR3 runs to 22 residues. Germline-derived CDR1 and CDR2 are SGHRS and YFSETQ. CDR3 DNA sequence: TGCGCCAGCAGCTTGGGCATTGGGCTAGCGGGATCCTTCGCATCTAGCACAGATACGCAGTATTTT. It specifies CASSLGIGLAGSFASSTDTQYF.

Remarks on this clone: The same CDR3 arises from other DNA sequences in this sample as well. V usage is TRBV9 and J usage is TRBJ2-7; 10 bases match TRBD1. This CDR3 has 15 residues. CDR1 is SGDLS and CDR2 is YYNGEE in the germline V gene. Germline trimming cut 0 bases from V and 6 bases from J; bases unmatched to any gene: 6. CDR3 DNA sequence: TGTGCCAGCAGCGTAGCAGGGACAGGGGTCGGCGAGCAGTACTTC. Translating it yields CASSVAGTGVGEQYF.

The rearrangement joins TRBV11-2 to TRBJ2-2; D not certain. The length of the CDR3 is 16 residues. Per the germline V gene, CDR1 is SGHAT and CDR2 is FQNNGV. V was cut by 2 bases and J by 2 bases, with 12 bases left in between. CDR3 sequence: CASSLFGVANTGELFF. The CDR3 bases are TGTGCCAGCAGCTTATTCGGCGTAGCAAACACCGGGGAGCTGTTTTTT.

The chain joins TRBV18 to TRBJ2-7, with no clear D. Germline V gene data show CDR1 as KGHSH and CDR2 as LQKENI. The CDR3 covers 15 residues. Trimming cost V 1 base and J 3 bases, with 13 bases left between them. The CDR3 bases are TGTGCCAGCTCACCACTCGCAGGACCCAACTACGAGCAGTACTTC. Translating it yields CASSPLAGPNYEQYF. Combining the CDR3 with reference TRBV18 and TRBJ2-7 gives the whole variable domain NAGVMQNPRHLVRRRGQEARLRCSPMKGHSHVYWYRQLPEEGLKFMVYLQKENIIDESGMPKERFSAEFPKEGPSILRIQQVVRGDSAAYFCASSPLAGPNYEQYFGPGTRLTVT.

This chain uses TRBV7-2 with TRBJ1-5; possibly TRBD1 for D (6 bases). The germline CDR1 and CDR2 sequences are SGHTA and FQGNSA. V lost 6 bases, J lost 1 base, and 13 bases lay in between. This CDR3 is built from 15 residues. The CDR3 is CASSPGGGSNQPQHF. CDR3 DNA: TGTGCCAGCAGTCCGGGGGGCGGGAGCAATCAGCCCCAGCATTTT.

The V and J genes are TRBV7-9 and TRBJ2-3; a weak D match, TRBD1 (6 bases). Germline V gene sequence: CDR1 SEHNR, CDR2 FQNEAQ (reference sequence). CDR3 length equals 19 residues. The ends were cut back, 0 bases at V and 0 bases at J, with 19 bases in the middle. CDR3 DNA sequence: TGTGCCAGCAGCTTAGCCCCCCTTTGGACAGAATCTAGCACAGATACGCAGTATTTT. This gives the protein CASSLAPLWTESSTDTQYF.

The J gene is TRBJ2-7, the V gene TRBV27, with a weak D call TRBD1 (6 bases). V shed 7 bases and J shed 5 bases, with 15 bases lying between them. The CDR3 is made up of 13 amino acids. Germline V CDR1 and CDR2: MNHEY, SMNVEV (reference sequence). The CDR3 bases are TGTGCCAGCAACGTCGCAGGGGAAGACGAGCAGTACTTC. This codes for CASNVAGEDEQYF.

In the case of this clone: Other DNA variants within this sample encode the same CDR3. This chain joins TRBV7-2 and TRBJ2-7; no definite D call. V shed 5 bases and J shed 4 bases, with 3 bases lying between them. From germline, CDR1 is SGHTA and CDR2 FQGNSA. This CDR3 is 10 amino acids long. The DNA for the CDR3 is TGTGCCAGCAGCCCTTACGAGCAGTACTTC. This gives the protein CASSPYEQYF.